This T cell receptor (beta chain) derives from a study of T cell repertoires in cytomegalovirus infection. Germline V gives CDR1 SEHNR, CDR2 FQNEAQ (reference sequence). V was shortened by 1 base and J by 1 base, with 7 bases between the two germline ends. This CDR3 is built from 15 residues. A few counts support this clonotype. Its antigen is not identified. TCRdb reprocessed the reads via MiXCR and lists one record per CDR3 protein. The repertoire holds 200,000 to 250,000 distinct CDR3 sequences, with around 35% as singletons. This material consisted of CD8+ T cells from cultured PBMCs, taken from culture after CMV antigen stimulation. This chain connects TRBV7-9 to TRBJ1-4; D unclear. The TCR was taken from a human donor in good health (CMV status not recorded). Some clones in this sample may be carry-over from other donors' samples. The CDR3 protein is CASSLEGRTNEKLFF. The CDR3 nucleotides are TGTGCCAGCAGCTTAGAGGGCAGAACTAATGAAAAACTGTTTTTT.